The following is a T cell receptor (beta chain) sequence with its context. The antigen is not known. The data derive from a study of T cell responses to AZD1222 COVID-19 vaccine. Whole-study results and caveats: Among AZD1222 vaccinees, only six or seven were seropositive at baseline.

The table came from immunoSEQ multiplex PCR; TCRdb's copy has only in-frame clones and leaves some out. The data hold 65,000 to 85,000 clones, with more than 85% observed a single time. Germline V gene data show CDR1 as SGHRS and CDR2 as YFSETQ. The CDR3 is 15 amino acids. V was clipped by 0 bases and J by 1 base, with 8 bases between them. The sequencing here drew on peripheral blood, taken on day 0 of AZD1222 vaccination. The chain recombines TRBV5-1 with TRBJ1-3; D is unclear. The clonotype originates from an adult in good health. CDR3 nucleotides: TGCGCCAGCAGCTTGGGTCCACCTTCTGGAAACACCATATATTTT. Amino acid sequence: CASSLGPPSGNTIYF. Combining the CDR3 with reference TRBV5-1 and TRBJ1-3 gives the whole variable domain KAGVTQTPRYLIKTRGQQVTLSCSPISGHRSVSWYQQTPGQGLQFLFEYFSETQRNKGNFPGRFSGRQFSNSRSEMNVSTLELGDSALYLCASSLGPPSGNTIYFGEGSWLTVV.